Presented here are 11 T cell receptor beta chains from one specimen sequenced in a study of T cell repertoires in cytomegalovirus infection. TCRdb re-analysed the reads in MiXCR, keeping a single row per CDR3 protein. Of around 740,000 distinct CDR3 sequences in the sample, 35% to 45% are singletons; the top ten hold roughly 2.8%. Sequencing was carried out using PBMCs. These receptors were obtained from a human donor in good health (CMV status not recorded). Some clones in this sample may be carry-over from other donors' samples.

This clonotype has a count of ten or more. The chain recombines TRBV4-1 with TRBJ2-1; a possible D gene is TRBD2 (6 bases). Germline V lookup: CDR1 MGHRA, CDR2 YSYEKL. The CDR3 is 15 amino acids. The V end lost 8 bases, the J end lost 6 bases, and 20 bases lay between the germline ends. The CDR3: CASGAGSAPLNEQFF. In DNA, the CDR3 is TGCGCCAGCGGGGCGGGAAGTGCTCCTCTCAATGAGCAGTTCTTC.

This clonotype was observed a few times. The CDR3 reads CASSFVTGGLSFNEQFF. The CDR3 DNA follows: TGTGCCAGCAGTTTTGTAACAGGGGGTTTAAGTTTCAATGAGCAGTTCTTC. The chain combines TRBV12-3 or TRBV12-4 with TRBJ2-1; 8 bases map to TRBD1. The V gene end was trimmed by 3 bases and the J gene end by 6 bases; junction bases not matched to a gene: 13. The length of the CDR3 is 17 residues.

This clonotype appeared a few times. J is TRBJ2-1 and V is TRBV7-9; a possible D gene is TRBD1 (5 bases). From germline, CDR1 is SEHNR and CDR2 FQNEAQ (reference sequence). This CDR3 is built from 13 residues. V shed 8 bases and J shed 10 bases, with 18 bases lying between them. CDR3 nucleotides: TGTGCCAGCGCCACGGCTACAAGGGGCGAGCAGTTCTTC. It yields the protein CASATATRGEQFF.

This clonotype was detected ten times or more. CDR3 loop: CASSKNAGWVYEQYF. The CDR3 DNA sequence: TGTGCCAGCAGCAAAAACGCGGGATGGGTCTACGAGCAGTACTTC. V is TRBV7-2 and J is TRBJ2-7, with D tentatively TRBD2 (6 bases). The V gene's germline CDR1 is SGHTA and CDR2 FQGNSA. This CDR3 is built from 15 residues. Trimming took off 5 bases at V and 3 bases at J, with 17 bases between the two ends.

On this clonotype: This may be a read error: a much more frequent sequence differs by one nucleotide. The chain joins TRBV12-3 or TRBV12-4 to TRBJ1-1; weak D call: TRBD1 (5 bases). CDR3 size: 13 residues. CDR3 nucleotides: TGTGCCTGCAGCTGGGGGGGGAGCACTGAAGCTTTCTTT. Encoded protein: CACSWGGSTEAFF.

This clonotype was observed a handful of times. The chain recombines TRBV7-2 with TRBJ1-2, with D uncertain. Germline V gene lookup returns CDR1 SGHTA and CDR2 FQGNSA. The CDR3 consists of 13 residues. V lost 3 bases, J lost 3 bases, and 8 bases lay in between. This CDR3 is CASSFNRYYGYTF. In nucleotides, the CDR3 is TGTGCCAGCAGCTTTAACAGATACTATGGCTACACCTTC.

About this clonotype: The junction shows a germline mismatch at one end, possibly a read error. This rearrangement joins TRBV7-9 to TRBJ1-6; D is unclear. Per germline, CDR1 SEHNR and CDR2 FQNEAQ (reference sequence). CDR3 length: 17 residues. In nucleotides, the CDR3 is TGTGCCAGCAGCTTAGCGCGAGGGAGCTCCTATAATTCACCCCTCCCCTTT. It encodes CASSLARGSSYNSPLPF.

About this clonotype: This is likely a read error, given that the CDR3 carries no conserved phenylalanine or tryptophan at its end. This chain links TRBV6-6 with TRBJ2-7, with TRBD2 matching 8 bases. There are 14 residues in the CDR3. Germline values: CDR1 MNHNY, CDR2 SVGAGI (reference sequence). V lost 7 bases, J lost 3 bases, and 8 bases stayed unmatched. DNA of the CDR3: TGTGCCAGCAAGATAAAGCGGGAGTTCTACGAGCAGTACTTA. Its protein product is CASKIKREFYEQYL.

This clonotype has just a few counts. The DNA for the CDR3 is TGTGCCAGCAGCTTAGCGGGCGGGAGGGGGTCCTACAATGAGCAGTTCTTC. Translation gives CASSLAGGRGSYNEQFF. This rearrangement joins TRBV7-2 to TRBJ2-1; TRBD2 aligns across 9 bases. V shed 0 bases, J shed 1 base, and the junction held 4 bases outside the gene matches. CDR1 is SGHTA, CDR2 FQGNSA, per germline. This CDR3 comprises 17 residues.

As DNA, the CDR3 is TGTGCCAGCAGTGACGGGACAGGGGGAGTCTATGGCTACACCTTC. Translation gives CASSDGTGGVYGYTF. V is TRBV2 and J is TRBJ1-2; 11 bases are shared with TRBD1. This CDR3 has 15 amino acids. Looked up from germline, CDR1 is SNHLY and CDR2 is FYNNEI. The V segment lost 3 bases and the J segment 4 bases; nucleotides outside the gene matches: 4.

CDR3 sequence (DNA): TGTGCCAGCAGGCGGACAGGGAGGATAGACTGGAAGGATCAGCCCCAGCATTTT. It is translated as CASRRTGRIDWKDQPQHF. The chain employs TRBV28 and TRBJ1-5; 8 nucleotides line up with TRBD1. V lost 6 bases to trimming and J lost 5 bases; unmatched junction nucleotides: 18. Germline CDR1 reads MDHEN; CDR2 reads SYDVKM. The CDR3 consists of 18 residues.